The entry below gives a single T cell receptor beta chain sequence along with its context. V dropped 4 bases and J dropped 1; count of bases not matched to a gene: 10. The CDR3 has 16 amino acids. Germline-derived CDR1 and CDR2 are SGHNT and YYREEE (reference sequence). TCRdb's table, derived via immunoSEQ multiplex PCR, lists solely in-frame clones and lacks some. The repertoire holds 40,000 to 60,000 clones, with roughly 86% as singletons. The data were taken from a study of OX40 agonist ivuxolimab in advanced cancers. At the level of the study: Patients were infused with ivuxolimab every 2 weeks at 0.01 to 10 mg/kg.

Exclusion of a patient followed from autoimmune disease history or systemic immunosuppression. Drawing of blood for sampling happened at baseline, at cycle 4 day 1, and at cycle 7 day 1. The specimen was CD4+ or CD8+ T cells sorted from blood, collected in a trial of the OX40 agonist ivuxolimab. The sequence came from an adult with an advanced solid tumor such as melanoma, head and neck, liver or kidney cancer. V and J are TRBV5-4 and TRBJ2-7, with 8 bases fitting TRBD1. CDR3: CASSPRPGTGSYEQYF. The CDR3 coding sequence is TGTGCCAGCAGCCCGCGTCCCGGGACAGGATCCTACGAGCAGTACTTC. Drawing the rest from reference TRBV5-4 and TRBJ2-7, the complete variable domain is ETGVTQSPTHLIKTRGQQVTLRCSSQSGHNTVSWYQQALGQGPQFIFQYYREEENGRGNFPPRFSGLQFPNYSSELNVNALELDDSALYLCASSPRPGTGSYEQYFGPGTRLTVT.